A single T cell receptor (beta chain) is shown here with its context. This specimen belongs to a study of blood T cell repertoires in COVID-19. Study overall: Sources were T cells, B-cell-depleted T cells, or PBMCs; the material itself was cDNA or gDNA.

Clones were read by immunoSEQ multiplex PCR, and TCRdb kept only the in-frame ones, dropping some. The sample contains tens of thousands of clones, around 65% of which appear only once. V trimming: 4 bases; J trimming: 3 bases; junction bases outside the gene matches: 6. The CDR3 totals 13 residues. The germline CDR1 and CDR2 sequences are SQVTM and ANQGSEA. The V and J genes are TRBV29-1 and TRBJ2-7, with TRBD1 matching over 7 bases. This TCR came from a woman in her 70s with acute or convalescent COVID-19. Sequenced sample: peripheral blood. The CDR3 loop is CSVVRQGGYEQYF. The CDR3 DNA is TGCAGCGTTGTTAGACAGGGTGGCTACGAGCAGTACTTC.